This TCR beta chain was documented in a study of molecular identifiers for immune sequencing clone quantification. TCRdb reprocessed the PCR reads via MiXCR and lists one record per CDR3 protein. Among 79,000 or so distinct CDR3 sequences listed, roughly 25% were seen once. This CDR3 is built from 18 residues. The germline gives CDR1 LGHNT, CDR2 FRNRAP. Trimming at V came to 2 bases and at J to 6 bases, leaving 13 bases not matched to a gene. In its sample, this clonotype was seen many times. This chain joins TRBV12-5 and TRBJ1-2, with 12 bases fitting TRBD1. The sequence was obtained from a human donor in good health. Some libraries in this study had Jurkat cell RNA spiked in. Sequencing used naive CD8+ T cells from blood, with Jurkat cell RNA spiked in. Subset indicated: FACS-sorted CD8+CD4-CCR7+CD45RA+ naive T cells. In DNA, the CDR3 is TGTGCTAGTGGTTTGCTCCCCGGGACAGGGGGCTCGGCGGATGGCTACACCTTC. Its protein product is CASGLLPGTGGSADGYTF.